This T cell receptor (beta chain) originates from a study of T cell responses to AZD1222 COVID-19 vaccine. Study-wide results and caveats: Spike-spanning, vaccine-associated CD4 TCRs were dominant at 160-218 and 743-854.

The protocol was immunoSEQ multiplex PCR, while the TCRdb copy is restricted to in-frame clones and leaves out a portion. Seen here are about 110,000 clones, roughly 85% observed once, and the top ten hold 2% to 2.5%. Points on this clone: The target antigen is unknown.

Second-dose groups at about 4 or about 12 weeks were pooled. Sequenced material: peripheral blood, taken 28 days after the second AZD1222 dose. The source is an adult who received the AZD1222 COVID-19 vaccine.

The CDR3 DNA reads as TGTGCCAGCAGCAAATTCGCGACGGACAGCCTGAACACTGAAGCTTTCTTT. Translating it yields CASSKFATDSLNTEAFF. The chain recombines TRBV7-7 with TRBJ1-1, with a tentative D call TRBD1 (6 bases). CDR3 size: 17 residues. CDR1 is SSHAT, CDR2 FNYEAQ, per germline (reference sequence). The V end was cut by 5 bases, the J end by 0 bases, with 19 bases between.